One T cell receptor beta chain is described in this entry. Its antigen is unidentified. The data belong to a study of OX40 agonist ivuxolimab in advanced cancers. General study points: CD4+ and CD8+ T cells in blood underwent clonal expansion by week 6 at 0.1 to 3.0 mg/kg.

The method was immunoSEQ multiplex PCR; TCRdb's version includes in-frame clones alone and lacks a portion of them. The sample yields under 100,000 clones, 81% seen once. Per germline, CDR1 SEHNR and CDR2 FQNEAQ (reference sequence). The CDR3 length is 13 residues. Trimming removed 4 bases from V and 8 bases from J, with 14 bases in between. The sequence was collected from an adult with an advanced solid tumor such as melanoma, head and neck, liver or kidney cancer. The sample in question was CD4+ or CD8+ T cells sorted from blood, obtained in a trial of the OX40 agonist ivuxolimab. V and J are TRBV7-9 and TRBJ1-2; D not resolved. The CDR3 bases are TGTGCCAGCAGCTCAACAATGGAGGACGGCTACACCTTC. Its protein is CASSSTMEDGYTF.